These 20 T cell receptor beta chains were all obtained from the same sample, sequenced in a study of T cells in Graves' hyperthyroidism and ophthalmopathy. Amplified TCR beta CDR3 regions derived from RNA transcripts. HTBI primers were employed in a first-round RT-PCR of the TCR CDR3. MiXCR, applied by TCRdb to the multiplex PCR reads, yields one record per CDR3 protein. The sample includes 600,000 to 650,000 distinct CDR3 sequences, less than 25% of them seen just once. What was sequenced was blood. All receptors come from a young man with Graves' ophthalmopathy.

This clonotype has only a few counts. The rearrangement joins TRBV6-9 to TRBJ2-1, with 7 bases identical to TRBD2. The CDR3 contains 15 residues. Germline CDR1 is MNHGY and CDR2 is SVAAGI. J lost 5 bases, V lost 4 bases, and 8 bases had no gene match. This CDR3 is CASSSRDYPHNEQFF. CDR3 in DNA: TGTGCCAGCAGTTCCCGGGACTACCCTCACAATGAGCAGTTCTTC.

This clonotype was observed a handful of times. The J gene is TRBJ2-5, the V gene TRBV11-2; 7 bases are a match to TRBD2. Germline V gene sequence: CDR1 SGHAT, CDR2 FQNNGV. Trimming removed 7 bases from V and 0 bases from J; junction bases left unmatched: 17. The CDR3 has 18 residues. The DNA of the CDR3 is TGTGCCAGCAATACATTTCACACAAGCGGGGAGTACCAAGAGACCCAGTACTTC. This codes for CASNTFHTSGEYQETQYF.

This clonotype was seen many times. The chain uses TRBV2 and TRBJ1-1; no clear D gene. Trimming removed 3 bases from V and 1 base from J, with 6 bases in between. Germline V gives CDR1 SNHLY, CDR2 FYNNEI. The CDR3 covers 13 residues. DNA for the CDR3: TGTGCCAGCAGTGACGAGGAGAACACTGAAGCTTTCTTT. It codes for CASSDEENTEAFF.

This clonotype was counted at least ten times. The chain carries TRBV18 and TRBJ1-1; no reliable D call. The CDR3 contains 15 residues. CDR1 and CDR2 from the germline V gene are KGHSH and LQKENI. The V and J ends lost 3 bases and 1 base respectively, with 12 bases between them. The CDR3 coding sequence is TGTGCCAGCTCACCCCGACACCTAGAGAACACTGAAGCTTTCTTT. As protein: CASSPRHLENTEAFF. Filled out from reference TRBV18 and TRBJ1-1, the complete variable domain reads NAGVMQNPRHLVRRRGQEARLRCSPMKGHSHVYWYRQLPEEGLKFMVYLQKENIIDESGMPKERFSAEFPKEGPSILRIQQVVRGDSAAYFCASSPRHLENTEAFFGQGTRLTVV.

This clonotype appeared many times. V usage is TRBV3-1 and J usage is TRBJ2-1; 15 positions agree with TRBD2. The CDR3 consists of 18 residues. The germline gives CDR1 LGHDT, CDR2 YNNKEL (reference sequence). The J segment lost 2 bases and the V segment lost 4 bases, leaving 6 bases of the junction unmatched. The DNA for the CDR3 is TGTGCCAGCAGCCTCCAGGGACTAGCGGGAGGACCCTACAATGAGCAGTTCTTC. Amino acids: CASSLQGLAGGPYNEQFF.

V gene TRBV18 combines with J gene TRBJ2-5; D remains ambiguous. Looked up from germline, CDR1 is KGHSH and CDR2 is LQKENI. The V end lost 5 bases, the J end lost 2 bases, and 12 bases lay between the germline ends. This CDR3 contains 14 residues. This chain's CDR3 is CASSSVRPQETQYF. CDR3 nucleotides: TGTGCCAGCTCAAGTGTCAGACCGCAAGAGACCCAGTACTTC.

The genes are TRBV2 and TRBJ2-1; 10 bases fit TRBD2. Germline CDR1 and CDR2: SNHLY and FYNNEI. This CDR3 comprises 14 residues. The J segment lost 7 bases and the V segment lost 7 bases, leaving 7 bases of the junction unmatched. CDR3 DNA: TGTGCCAGCACAAGGACTAGCGGCTGGAATGAGCAGTTCTTC. Protein sequence: CASTRTSGWNEQFF.

This clonotype was picked up a small number of times. The chain recombines TRBV5-4 with TRBJ2-2; D may be TRBD1 (5 bases). The germline CDR1 and CDR2 sequences are SGHNT and YYREEE (reference sequence). CDR3 size: 15 residues. The V and J ends lost 3 bases and 3 bases respectively, with 12 bases between them. The CDR3 spells CASSSQGRDTGELFF. CDR3 nucleotide sequence: TGTGCCAGCAGCTCGCAGGGCCGGGACACCGGGGAGCTGTTTTTT.

At least ten counts were recorded for this clonotype. The rearrangement links TRBV3-1 to TRBJ2-1, with 8 bases matching TRBD2. V was clipped by 4 bases and J by 6 bases; unmatched bases: 8. The CDR3 has 15 residues. Per the germline V gene, CDR1 is LGHDT and CDR2 is YNNKEL (reference sequence). The chain's CDR3 is CASSPHQRERNEQFF. CDR3 sequence (DNA): TGTGCCAGCAGCCCCCACCAGCGGGAGCGCAATGAGCAGTTCTTC.

This clonotype was picked up a small number of times. V is TRBV20-1 and J is TRBJ2-7; D is undetermined. This CDR3 is 14 amino acids long. Looked up from germline, CDR1 is DFQATT and CDR2 is SNEGSKA (reference sequence). The V and J ends lost 1 base and 2 bases respectively, with 12 bases between them. For the CDR3, the DNA is TGCAGTGCTAGAGCCGAGACCGCAGCCTACGAGCAGTACTTC. Protein sequence: CSARAETAAYEQYF.

This clonotype was picked up a small number of times. The chain employs TRBV11-1 and TRBJ1-1; no definite D call. Between the trimmed V and J ends, which lost 5 bases and 6 bases, there was a span of 13 bases. The CDR3 runs 13 residues. CDR1 and CDR2 (germline): SGHAT, FQDESV (reference sequence). The CDR3 coding sequence is TGTGCCAGCAGCACTAACTTAGACTCTGAAGCTTTCTTT. This encodes CASSTNLDSEAFF.

The gene calls are TRBV15 and TRBJ2-5, with 7 bases matching TRBD2. Germline loops: CDR1 LNHNV, CDR2 YYDKDF (reference sequence). V dropped 5 bases and J dropped 4; count of bases not matched to a gene: 10. The CDR3 contains 15 residues. The CDR3 nucleotides read TGTGCCACCAGCGCGATTTCGATAGCGGGAGAGACCCAGTACTTC. Protein product: CATSAISIAGETQYF. The full variable domain, in which reference TRBV15 and TRBJ2-5 provide the parts outside the CDR3, is DAMVIQNPRYQVTQFGKPVTLSCSQTLNHNVMYWYQQKSSQAPKLLFHYYDKDFNNEADTPDNFQSRRPNTSFCFLDIRSPGLGDTAMYLCATSAISIAGETQYFGPGTRLLVL.

In this sample, this clonotype turned up many times. The V call is TRBV2, the J call TRBJ2-7; D is uncertain. The V and J ends lost 7 bases and 0 bases respectively, with 13 bases between them. Per germline, CDR1 SNHLY and CDR2 FYNNEI. CDR3 length: 14 residues. CDR3 nucleotides: TGTGCCAGCAAGAGAACTGTCACCTCCTACGAGCAGTACTTC. Translating it yields CASKRTVTSYEQYF.

The table lists this clonotype with many counts. The chain combines TRBV5-1 with TRBJ2-7; 10 nucleotides align to TRBD1. In germline, CDR1 is SGHRS, CDR2 YFSETQ. The V and J ends lost 3 bases and 5 bases, in that order; junction bases with no gene match: 5. The CDR3 is 14 amino acids. CDR3 sequence reads: CASSSTGGGNEQYF. CDR3 sequence (DNA): TGCGCCAGCAGCTCGACAGGGGGCGGAAACGAGCAGTACTTC.

The chain employs TRBV29-1 and TRBJ1-1, with TRBD1 matching over 7 bases. This CDR3 is built from 14 residues. In germline, CDR1 is SQVTM, CDR2 ANQGSEA. With V trimmed by 1 base and J by 1 base, 3 bases remained unmatched. The CDR3 region is CSVEVRGRNTEAFF. DNA of the CDR3: TGCAGCGTTGAAGTAAGGGGGCGGAACACTGAAGCTTTCTTT.

This chain connects TRBV5-1 to TRBJ2-7; 12 positions match TRBD2. The CDR3 covers 18 residues. CDR1 is SGHRS and CDR2 is YFSETQ in the germline V gene. V was pared by 4 bases and J by 6 bases, with 17 bases of the junction left unmatched. The CDR3 nucleotides are TGCGCCAGCAGCCGAGGACAGGGGCGACTAGCGGGAGAATTCGAGCAGTACTTC. It encodes CASSRGQGRLAGEFEQYF.

This clonotype turned up a few times. The chain joins TRBV7-9 to TRBJ2-1; 9 nucleotides align to TRBD2. The CDR3 totals 14 residues. Looked up from germline, CDR1 is SEHNR and CDR2 is FQNEAQ (reference sequence). V was pared by 4 bases and J by 10 bases, with 8 bases of the junction left unmatched. The CDR3 reads CASSSLAGRGEQFF. The CDR3 nucleotides read TGTGCCAGCAGCTCCCTAGCGGGAAGGGGCGAGCAGTTCTTC.

V usage is TRBV19 and J usage is TRBJ1-2; D uncertain. CDR1 is LNHDA and CDR2 is SQIVND in the germline V gene (reference sequence). The CDR3 extends over 13 amino acids. Trimming shortened V by 7 bases and J by 8 bases, and 17 bases separated the two germline ends. The CDR3 protein is CASTNGGMRGYTF. Written as DNA, the CDR3 is TGTGCCAGTACCAACGGCGGGATGAGAGGCTACACCTTC.

V gene TRBV28 combines with J gene TRBJ2-1; no firm D call. This CDR3 comprises 15 residues. CDR1 is MDHEN and CDR2 is SYDVKM in the germline V gene. The ends were cut back, 7 bases at V and 7 bases at J, with 20 bases in the middle. The CDR3 nucleotides are TGTGCCAGCACCTTCAGGCGGCAGGCTGTTAATGAGCAGTTCTTC. This sequence encodes CASTFRRQAVNEQFF.

The chain employs TRBV5-1 and TRBJ1-1; D is possibly TRBD1 (5 bases). Germline loops: CDR1 SGHRS, CDR2 YFSETQ. The CDR3 is 17 residues long. Trimming took off 0 bases at V and 0 bases at J, with 15 bases between the two ends. This chain's CDR3 is CASSLATAVGVNTEAFF. For the CDR3, the DNA is TGCGCCAGCAGCTTGGCCACAGCGGTGGGGGTGAACACTGAAGCTTTCTTT.